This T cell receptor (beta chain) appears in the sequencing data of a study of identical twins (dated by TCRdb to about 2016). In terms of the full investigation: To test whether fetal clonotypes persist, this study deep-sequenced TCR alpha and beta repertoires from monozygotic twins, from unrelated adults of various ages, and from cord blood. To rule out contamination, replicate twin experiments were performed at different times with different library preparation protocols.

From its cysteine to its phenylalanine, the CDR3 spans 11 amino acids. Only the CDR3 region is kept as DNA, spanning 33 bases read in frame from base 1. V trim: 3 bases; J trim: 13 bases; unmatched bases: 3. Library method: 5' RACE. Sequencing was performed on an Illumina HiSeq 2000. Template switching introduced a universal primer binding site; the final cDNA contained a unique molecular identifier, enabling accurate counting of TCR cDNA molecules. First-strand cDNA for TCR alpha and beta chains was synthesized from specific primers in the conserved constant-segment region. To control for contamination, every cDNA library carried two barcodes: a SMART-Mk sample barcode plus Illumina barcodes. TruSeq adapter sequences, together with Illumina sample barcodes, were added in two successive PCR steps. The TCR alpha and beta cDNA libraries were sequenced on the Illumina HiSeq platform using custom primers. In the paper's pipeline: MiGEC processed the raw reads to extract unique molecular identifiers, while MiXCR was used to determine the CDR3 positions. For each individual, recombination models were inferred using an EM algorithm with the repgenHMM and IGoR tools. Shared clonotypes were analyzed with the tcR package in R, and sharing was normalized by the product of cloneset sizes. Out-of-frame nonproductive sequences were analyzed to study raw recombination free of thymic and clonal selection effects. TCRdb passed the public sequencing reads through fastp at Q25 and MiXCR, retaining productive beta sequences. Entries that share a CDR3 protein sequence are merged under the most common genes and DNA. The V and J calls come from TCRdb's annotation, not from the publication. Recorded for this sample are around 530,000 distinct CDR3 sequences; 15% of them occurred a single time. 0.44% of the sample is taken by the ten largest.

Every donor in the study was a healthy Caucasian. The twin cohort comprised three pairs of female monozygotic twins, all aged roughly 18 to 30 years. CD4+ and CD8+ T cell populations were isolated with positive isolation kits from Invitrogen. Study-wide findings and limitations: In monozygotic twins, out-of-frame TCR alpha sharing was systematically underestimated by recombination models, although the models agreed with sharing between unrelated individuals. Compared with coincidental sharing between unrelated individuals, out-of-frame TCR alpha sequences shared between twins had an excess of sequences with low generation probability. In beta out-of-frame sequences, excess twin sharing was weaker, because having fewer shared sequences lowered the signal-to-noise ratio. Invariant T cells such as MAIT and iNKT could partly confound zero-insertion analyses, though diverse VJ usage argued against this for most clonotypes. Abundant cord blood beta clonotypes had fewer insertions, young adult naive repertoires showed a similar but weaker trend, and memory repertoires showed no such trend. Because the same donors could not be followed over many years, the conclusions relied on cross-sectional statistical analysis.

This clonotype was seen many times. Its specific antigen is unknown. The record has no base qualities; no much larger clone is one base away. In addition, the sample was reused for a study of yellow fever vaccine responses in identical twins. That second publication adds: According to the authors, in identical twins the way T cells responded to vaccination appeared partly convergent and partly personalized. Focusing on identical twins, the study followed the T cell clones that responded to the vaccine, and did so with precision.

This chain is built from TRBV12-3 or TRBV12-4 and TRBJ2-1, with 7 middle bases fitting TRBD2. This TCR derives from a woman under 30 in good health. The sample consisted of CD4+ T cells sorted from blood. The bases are TGTGCCAGCAGTTTGGGCGGGGGACAGTTCTTC. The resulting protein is CASSLGGGQFF.